Included here is one T cell receptor beta chain sequence, with context. Its antigen is undetermined. The data stem from a study of CD8 T cells in Susac syndrome. CD8+ and CD4+ blood T cells underwent TCR beta sequencing. From germline, CDR1 is LGHDT and CDR2 YNNKEL (reference sequence). The CDR3 extends over 20 amino acids. V was shortened by 0 bases and J by 0 bases, with 22 bases between the two germline ends. Regarding the study as a whole: It was in TEMRA cells and active patients that Susac CD8+ clonal expansion peaked.

RNA was extracted with the RNeasy kit, and a quantity of roughly 0.5 to 1 ug was reverse transcribed using random hexamers. TCRdb passed the immunoSEQ multiplex PCR reads through MiXCR, listing each CDR3 protein once. The sample gives about 130,000 distinct CDR3 sequences, 85% to 95% of which show up once; roughly 0.2% is in the top ten. This receptor was taken from a human donor with Susac syndrome. The sample comprised CD8+ T cells from PBMCs. The chain has TRBV3-1 and TRBJ2-3, with D perhaps given as TRBD1 or TRBD2 (6 bases each). For the CDR3, the DNA is TGTGCCAGCAGCCAAGATTTGGAAACAGCACCGGGGGCTAGCACAGATACGCAGTATTTT. Translated: CASSQDLETAPGASTDTQYF.